The entry below gives a single TCR beta chain sequence along with its context. Its antigen is not identified. With 0 bases clipped from V and 4 bases from J, the junction kept 5 bases outside the gene matches. Germline V gene data show CDR1 as LGHNA and CDR2 as YSLEER. The CDR3 is made up of 16 amino acids. MiXCR, applied by TCRdb to the 5' RACE reads, yields one record per CDR3 protein. The sample holds 690,000 or so distinct CDR3 sequences; approximately 9% are singletons and the top ten take approximately 0.96%. The record originates from a study of identical twins. General study findings and limits: In beta out-of-frame sequences, the excess sharing between twins was weaker. The more abundant beta clonotypes in cord blood had fewer insertions, and memory repertoires did not show this.

This sample was also put to use in a study of yellow fever vaccine responses in identical twins.

This TCR was recovered from a woman under 30 in good health. This chain joins TRBV4-3 and TRBJ2-1, with 8 bases aligning to TRBD2. The sample comprised PBMCs. The DNA for the CDR3 is TGCGCCAGCAGCCAAGATACCACTAGCGGATACAATGAGCAGTTCTTC. Encoded protein: CASSQDTTSGYNEQFF.